These 5 T cell receptor beta chains originate from one sample sequenced in a study of beta chain features in type 1 diabetes. Every bit of the isolated RNA underwent reverse transcription, so sequencing read expressed TCRB transcripts. Assay: immunoSEQ multiplex PCR; the TCRdb copy retains only in-frame clones and omits some. The sample carries approximately 150,000 clones, approximately 10% recorded once. Sequencing was carried out using central memory CD4+ T cells from blood. The receptors derive from a woman aged 40-49 years in good health.

The chain recombines TRBV6-5 with TRBJ2-2; 11 nucleotides agree with TRBD2. This CDR3 spans 15 amino acids. Germline assignment: CDR1 MNHEY and CDR2 SVGAGI. The V segment lost 6 bases and the J segment 4 bases; nucleotides outside the gene matches: 4. The CDR3 reads CASSLLAGATGELFF. DNA of the CDR3: TGTGCCAGCAGCCTACTAGCGGGGGCCACCGGGGAGCTGTTTTTT.

This clone was seen only a few times. V and J are TRBV19 and TRBJ2-1, with 9 positions matching TRBD2. V lost 4 bases and J lost 6; bases outside the gene matches: 1. CDR1 is LNHDA, CDR2 SQIVND, per germline (reference sequence). There are 13 residues in the CDR3. The CDR3 nucleotides are TGTGCCAGTAGTACACTAGCGGGCAATGAGCAGTTCTTC. This sequence encodes CASSTLAGNEQFF.

The chain couples TRBV29-1 to TRBJ1-1; 9 bases map to TRBD1. The CDR3 is made up of 15 amino acids. The junction had 13 bases not matched to a gene; V was cut back by 7 bases and J by 4 bases. Germline-derived CDR1 and CDR2 are SQVTM and ANQGSEA. CDR3 DNA: TGCAGCGCCATGGCCCCGGGACAGGGAGGCACTGAAGCTTTCTTT. Translation: CSAMAPGQGGTEAFF.

This clone appeared a few times. The gene calls are TRBV6-1 and TRBJ1-2; 7 bases align to TRBD1. V trimming: 7 bases; J trimming: 8 bases; junction bases outside the gene matches: 7. Per the germline V gene, CDR1 is MNHNS and CDR2 is SASEGT. The CDR3 spans 12 residues. CDR3 amino acids: CASMQTGTGYTF. The CDR3 DNA reads TGTGCCAGCATGCAGACAGGGACGGGCTACACCTTC.

The sample holds a few counts of this clone. The V and J genes are TRBV27 and TRBJ1-4; TRBD1 matches at 8 bases. The ends lost 7 bases at V and 10 bases at J; junction bases unmatched: 14. This CDR3 has 15 amino acids. Per the germline V gene, CDR1 is MNHEY and CDR2 is SMNVEV (reference sequence). The CDR3 DNA sequence: TGTGCCAGCACCGGAGGGGGACAGGCTTCGGGAAAACTGTTTTTT. It codes for CASTGGGQASGKLFF. The variable domain in full, completed from reference TRBV27 and TRBJ1-4, reads EAQVTQNPRYLITVTGKKLTVTCSQNMNHEYMSWYRQDPGLGLRQIYYSMNVEVTDKGDVPEGYKVSRKEKRNFPLILESPSPNQTSLYFCASTGGGQASGKLFFGSGTQLSVL.